Listed below are T cell receptor beta chains from one sample, sequenced in a study of vaccination effects on CD4 cells after COVID-19. What these receptors recognize is not known. Sequencing was performed with immunoSEQ multiplex PCR; in TCRdb, only in-frame clones are kept and a portion is missing. The table records roughly 24,000 clones, around 77% of them present only once. The sequenced sample was CD4+ T cells from PBMCs cultured with HCoV-NL63 spike peptides, obtained after COVID-19 vaccination. These receptors all come from a human donor who received a COVID-19 vaccine. Both conserved end residues are part of each CDR3. D genes are given only for firm matches. Size is omitted from some rows. Given values are once, few, many or a class for expanded clones.

-,TRBJ2-5,TRBV4-3,-,16,CASSQDRGTLQETQYF,TGCGCCAGCAGCCAAGATCGGGGGACACTCCAAGAGACCCAGTACTTC
few,TRBJ2-7,TRBV15,-,15,CATRAQTGDRGEQYF,TGTGCCACCAGGGCTCAGACCGGGGATAGGGGCGAGCAGTACTTC
-,TRBJ1-2,TRBV19,-,18,CASSINGAGRPYNYGYTF,TGTGCCAGTAGTATCAACGGGGCAGGGCGCCCATATAACTATGGCTACACCTTC
-,TRBJ1-2,TRBV9,-,14,CASSAEQGNYGYTF,TGTGCCAGCAGCGCCGAGCAGGGGAACTATGGCTACACCTTC
-,TRBJ1-6,TRBV7-8,-,14,CASSLGRVASPLHF,TGTGCCAGCAGCTTGGGCAGGGTGGCATCACCCCTCCACTTT
-,TRBJ2-7,TRBV5-1,-,13,CASNSEWTYEQYF,TGCGCCAGCAACAGCGAATGGACTTACGAGCAGTACTTC
few,TRBJ1-1,TRBV9,-,14,CASSVGWMNTEAFF,TGTGCCAGCAGCGTAGGTTGGATGAACACTGAAGCTTTCTTT
few,TRBJ1-6,TRBV11-2,-,15,CASSFDPSPNSPLHF,TGTGCCAGCAGCTTTGACCCATCCCCTAATTCACCCCTCCACTTT
-,TRBJ1-1,TRBV4-3,-,15,CASSRERGVNTEAFF,TGCGCCAGCAGCCGAGAGCGTGGAGTGAACACTGAAGCTTTCTTT
-,TRBJ2-3,TRBV6-6,-,14,CASRGDLVADTQYF,TGTGCCAGCAGGGGCGACCTTGTAGCAGATACGCAGTATTTT
-,TRBJ1-2,TRBV4-3,TRBD1,18,CASSQAGGGAGSPYGYTF,TGCGCCAGCAGCCAAGCCGGAGGGGGCGCTGGAAGTCCCTATGGCTACACCTTC
few,TRBJ1-6,TRBV5-1,-,13,CASRNRWNSPLHF,TGCGCCAGCAGGAACCGCTGGAATTCACCCCTCCACTTT
-,TRBJ1-5,TRBV18,-,13,CASSPPSGGPQHF,TGTGCCAGCTCACCACCGTCGGGCGGGCCCCAGCATTTT
-,TRBJ1-2,TRBV19,TRBD1,14,CASSTRTGNYGYTF,TGTGCCAGTAGTACTAGGACAGGAAACTATGGCTACACCTTC
-,TRBJ2-5,TRBV5-1,TRBD2,16,CASSLAGPGRGETQYF,TGCGCCAGCAGCTTGGCGGGCCCCGGGAGGGGGGAGACCCAGTACTTC
few,TRBJ2-7,TRBV3-1/TRBV3-2,-,15,CASSQVVTGREEQYF,TGTGCCAGCAGCCAAGTCGTAACAGGGAGGGAAGAGCAGTACTTC
-,TRBJ2-3,TRBV6-5,-,14,CASAAGIRTDTQYF,TGTGCCAGCGCGGCGGGGATACGCACAGATACGCAGTATTTT
-,TRBJ2-3,TRBV19,TRBD1,14,CASRLQGVTDTQYF,TGTGCCAGTAGGTTACAGGGGGTTACAGATACGCAGTATTTT
-,TRBJ1-2,TRBV27,TRBD1,15,CASSLSTGTDYGYTF,TGTGCCAGCAGTCTTTCGACAGGGACTGACTATGGCTACACCTTC
-,TRBJ2-1,TRBV7-6,TRBD2,17,CASSLFSGGVSYNEQFF,TGTGCCAGCAGCTTATTTAGCGGGGGGGTCTCCTACAATGAGCAGTTCTTC
-,TRBJ1-2,TRBV2,TRBD1,13,CASSSGQGSGYTF,TGTGCCAGCAGCTCTGGACAGGGCTCTGGCTACACCTTC
-,TRBJ1-1,TRBV27,-,14,CASSPLSRPFEAFF,TGTGCCAGCAGTCCCCTCAGCAGACCTTTTGAAGCTTTCTTT
-,TRBJ2-1,TRBV11-2,-,15,CASSLSRGRINEQFF,TGTGCCAGCAGCTTATCCCGGGGGCGCATCAATGAGCAGTTCTTC
-,TRBJ1-2,TRBV30,TRBD1,12,CAWSGDRGGYTF,TGTGCCTGGAGTGGTGACAGGGGTGGCTACACCTTC
-,TRBJ2-1,TRBV7-3,-,12,CASSSDVSEQFF,TGTGCCAGCAGCTCAGATGTCAGTGAGCAGTTCTTC
-,TRBJ2-4,TRBV9,-,16,CASSVGSSWGKNIQYF,TGTGCCAGCAGCGTAGGTAGCAGCTGGGGCAAAAACATTCAGTACTTC
few,TRBJ2-2,TRBV5-6,-,13,CASSLGSAGELFF,TGTGCCAGCAGCTTGGGGTCAGCCGGGGAGCTGTTTTTT
-,TRBJ2-3,TRBV2,-,14,CASSEQGITDTQYF,TGTGCCAGCAGTGAACAGGGGATAACAGATACGCAGTATTTT
-,TRBJ2-1,TRBV4-3,TRBD2,15,CASSQGVGGAGEQFF,TGCGCCAGCAGCCAAGGGGTCGGGGGGGCCGGTGAGCAGTTCTTC
-,TRBJ2-3,TRBV4-1,-,15,CASSQDPGSVDTQYF,TGCGCCAGCAGCCAAGATCCGGGGTCCGTAGATACGCAGTATTTT
-,TRBJ2-2,TRBV18,-,15,CASSPPGHLTGELFF,TGTGCCAGCTCACCACCGGGACATCTCACCGGGGAGCTGTTTTTT
once,TRBJ2-5,TRBV25-1,-,17,CASSPRSDISPQETQYF,TGTGCCAGCAGCCCGAGATCGGACATTTCGCCCCAAGAGACCCAGTACTTC
few,TRBJ1-2,TRBV5-1,-,14,CASSPEPLYYGYTF,TGCGCCAGCAGCCCCGAGCCATTGTACTATGGCTACACCTTC
few,TRBJ1-5,TRBV5-1,TRBD1,16,CASSASGTGGSQPQHF,TGCGCCAGCAGCGCGAGCGGGACAGGGGGAAGTCAGCCCCAGCATTTT
-,TRBJ1-2,TRBV12-3/TRBV12-4,-,13,CASSFGGLSGYTF,TGTGCCAGCAGTTTTGGGGGGCTCTCTGGCTACACCTTC
-,TRBJ2-3,TRBV29-1,-,14,CSAGRFVGADTQYF,TGCAGCGCCGGTAGATTTGTAGGGGCAGATACGCAGTATTTT
-,TRBJ1-4,TRBV4-1,-,12,CASNQGAGELFF,TGCGCCAGCAATCAAGGGGCGGGCGAACTGTTTTTT
-,TRBJ1-6,TRBV9,-,16,CASSASFGASNSPLHF,TGTGCCAGCAGCGCCTCTTTCGGGGCGTCTAATTCACCCCTCCACTTT
-,TRBJ2-1,TRBV5-1,TRBD2,18,CASSLGRTSGAIYNEQFF,TGCGCCAGCAGCTTGGGTCGTACTAGCGGGGCGATCTACAATGAGCAGTTCTTC
-,TRBJ1-1,TRBV5-8,-,14,CASSPGTGNTEAFF,TGTGCCAGCAGCCCCGGGACGGGGAACACTGAAGCTTTCTTT
-,TRBJ2-1,TRBV5-5,-,14,CASSLDRTYNEQFF,TGTGCCAGCAGCTTGGACAGGACCTACAATGAGCAGTTCTTC
-,TRBJ2-7,TRBV20-1,TRBD2,13,CSASRLAGGEQYF,TGCAGTGCTAGTAGACTAGCGGGAGGCGAGCAGTACTTC
-,TRBJ2-7,TRBV10-3,-,12,CAISDREYEQYF,TGTGCCATCAGTGACAGGGAGTACGAGCAGTACTTC
-,TRBJ2-5,TRBV6-4,TRBD1,16,CASSDCRTGNQETQYF,TGTGCCAGCAGTGACTGCAGGACAGGAAACCAAGAGACCCAGTACTTC
-,TRBJ2-5,TRBV19,-,15,CASSRQGFFEETQYF,TGTGCCAGTAGTAGGCAGGGGTTTTTTGAAGAGACCCAGTACTTC
-,TRBJ2-5,TRBV6-1,-,16,CASSDPPRGGGETQYF,TGTGCCAGCAGTGATCCCCCGCGAGGGGGGGGTGAGACCCAGTACTTC
-,TRBJ2-7,TRBV15,-,11,CATSRLNEQYF,TGTGCCACCAGCAGACTGAACGAGCAGTACTTC